This TCR beta chain was found in a study of T cells after posttransplantation cyclophosphamide. Study-level results: Recipient CMV seropositivity and CMV reactivation strongly tracked TRB clonality.

Cells defined as naive were viable CD3+CD4+ or CD3+CD8+ and CCR7+CD45RA+CD45RO-CD95-CD27+CD28+. Method: immunoSEQ multiplex PCR; TCRdb's copy keeps in-frame clones and lacks some. The data show about 11,000 clones, with around 95% seen just once and around 0.3% held by the top ten. CDR3 length equals 18 residues. After removal of 0 bases from V and 4 bases from J, the junction contained 10 bases not matched to a gene. Germline V gene data show CDR1 as MGHRA and CDR2 as YSYEKL. To note about this clone: No antigen is known for it.

The genes are TRBV4-1 and TRBJ2-3; TRBD2 matches 10 bases. The sample consisted of naive CD8+ T cells sorted from PBMCs. The clonotype comes from a man between 25 and 39 years old in good health and a related stem cell transplant donor. The DNA for the CDR3 is TGCGCCAGCAGCCAAGATGGGGCAGCGGGGGGGCCATCAGATACGCAGTATTTT. This encodes CASSQDGAAGGPSDTQYF.